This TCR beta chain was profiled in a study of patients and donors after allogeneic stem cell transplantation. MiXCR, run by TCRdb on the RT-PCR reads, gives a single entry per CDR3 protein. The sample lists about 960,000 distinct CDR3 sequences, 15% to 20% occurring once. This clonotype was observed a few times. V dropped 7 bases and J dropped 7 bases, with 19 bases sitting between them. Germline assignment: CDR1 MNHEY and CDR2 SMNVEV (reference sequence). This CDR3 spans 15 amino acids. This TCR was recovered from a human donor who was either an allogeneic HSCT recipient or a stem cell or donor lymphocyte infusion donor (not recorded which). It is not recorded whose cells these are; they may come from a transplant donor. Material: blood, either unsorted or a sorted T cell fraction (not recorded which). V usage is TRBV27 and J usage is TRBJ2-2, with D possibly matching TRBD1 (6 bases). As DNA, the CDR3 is TGTGCCAGCAAAGGAAACAGGGCACATATCGGGGAGCTGTTTTTT. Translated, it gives CASKGNRAHIGELFF.